These 10 T cell receptor beta chains were all obtained from the same sample, sequenced in a study of T-cell reconstitution after alpha-beta-depleted transplantation in children. Construction of the TCRbeta library involved unique molecular identifiers. TCRdb passed the PCR reads through MiXCR, listing each CDR3 protein once. In the table there are approximately 500,000 distinct CDR3 sequences, 20% to 30% of which are singletons. The specimen comprised PBMCs, sampled before TCRalphabeta/CD19-depleted stem cell transplant. These receptor sequences come from a boy in the first two years of life with Wiskott-Aldrich syndrome, due to receive a stem cell transplant.

The chain recombines TRBV9 with TRBJ2-7; D is perhaps TRBD1 or TRBD2 (5 bases each). The V and J ends lost 1 base and 6 bases respectively, with 11 bases between them. CDR1 SGDLS and CDR2 YYNGEE come from the germline V gene. The CDR3 spans 13 residues. The CDR3 sequence is CASSVYEGLEQYF. For the CDR3, the DNA is TGTGCCAGCAGCGTATATGAGGGGCTCGAGCAGTACTTC.

Only a few counts were recorded for this clonotype. The V call is TRBV5-1, the J call TRBJ1-1; 8 nucleotides agree with TRBD1. Germline CDR1 is SGHRS and CDR2 is YFSETQ. Trimming cost V 0 bases and J 7 bases; bases outside gene matches: 5. The CDR3 has 14 amino acids. CDR3 DNA sequence: TGCGCCAGCAGCTTGGCCAGGGGGCAGGGTGAAGCTTTCTTT. Its protein is CASSLARGQGEAFF.

V usage is TRBV7-9 and J usage is TRBJ2-1; possibly TRBD1 for D (6 bases). The ends were cut back, 6 bases at V and 0 bases at J, with 18 bases in the middle. The CDR3 consists of 17 residues. Germline V gives CDR1 SEHNR, CDR2 FQNEAQ (reference sequence). This CDR3 reads CASRGADRLTSYNEQFF. Here the CDR3 DNA reads TGTGCCAGCAGGGGGGCCGATCGACTGACCTCCTACAATGAGCAGTTCTTC.

The sample holds a few counts of this clonotype. The chain is built from TRBV20-1 and TRBJ2-7; D is possibly TRBD1 or TRBD2 (5 bases each). V was clipped by 0 bases and J by 5 bases, with 11 bases between them. This CDR3 has 13 residues. Germline V gene lookup returns CDR1 DFQATT and CDR2 SNEGSKA (reference sequence). CDR3 residues: CSAREQEVHEQYF. CDR3 DNA sequence: TGCAGTGCTAGAGAACAGGAGGTGCACGAGCAGTACTTC.

This chain connects TRBV9 to TRBJ2-2; D is undetermined. The V end lost 4 bases, the J end lost 3 bases, and 7 bases lay between the germline ends. From germline, CDR1 is SGDLS and CDR2 YYNGEE. This CDR3 region has 13 residues. The CDR3 spells CASSRRDTGELFF. In nucleotides, the CDR3 is TGTGCCAGCAGCAGACGGGACACCGGGGAGCTGTTTTTT.

This clonotype has more than one count but fewer than ten. This rearrangement joins TRBV7-8 to TRBJ2-4; D not certain. V lost 2 bases, J lost 1 base, and 12 bases lay in between. The V gene's germline CDR1 is SGHVS and CDR2 FQNEAQ. CDR3 length: 16 amino acids. CDR3 amino acids: CASSLTLGLAKNIQYF. CDR3 in DNA: TGTGCCAGCAGCTTAACCCTGGGCTTGGCCAAAAACATTCAGTACTTC.

V and J are TRBV7-9 and TRBJ2-1, with 12 bases identical to TRBD2. Unmatched junction bases numbered 4, after V lost 1 base and J lost 6 bases. CDR1 SEHNR and CDR2 FQNEAQ come from the germline V gene (reference sequence). The CDR3 runs 16 residues. The CDR3 here is CASSLGLAGAPNEQFF. CDR3 DNA: TGTGCCAGCAGCTTAGGACTAGCGGGAGCCCCCAATGAGCAGTTCTTC.

This clonotype was counted between two and nine times. The V gene is TRBV15, the J gene TRBJ2-7; D gene ambiguous. Germline-derived CDR1 and CDR2 are LNHNV and YYDKDF (reference sequence). This CDR3 spans 12 amino acids. V lost 0 bases and J 6 bases, leaving 6 bases between the germline ends. CDR3 amino acids: CATSRDWGEQYF. In DNA, the CDR3 is TGTGCCACCAGCAGAGATTGGGGCGAGCAGTACTTC.

This clonotype was seen a handful of times. CDR3 region: CASSFGGLAIYNEQFF. CDR3 in DNA: TGTGCCAGCAGTTTTGGGGGACTGGCGATCTACAATGAGCAGTTCTTC. The chain carries TRBV12-3 or TRBV12-4 and TRBJ2-1, with D possibly matching TRBD2 (6 bases). The length of the CDR3 is 16 residues. With 3 bases removed from V and 3 bases from J, the gap between germline ends came to 15 bases.

V and J are TRBV5-1 and TRBJ2-5; D perhaps matches TRBD1 (5 bases). The CDR3 totals 16 residues. V was cut by 2 bases and J by 2 bases, with 16 bases left in between. CDR1 and CDR2 from the germline V gene are SGHRS and YFSETQ. The CDR3 coding sequence is TGCGCCAGCAGCTTCGTCCAGGGCAAATTTCAAGAGACCCAGTACTTC. It codes for CASSFVQGKFQETQYF.